This paragraph covers one T cell receptor beta chain sequence. Antigen unknown. The PCR made use of 60 Vbeta and 13 Jbeta primers. Only in-frame clones appear in the TCRdb table, and some are missing; sequencing was by immunoSEQ multiplex PCR. Its table records some 110,000 clones. This record comes from a study of cytomegalovirus exposure and HLA in healthy donors. About the research overall: Earlier, 110 million or so unique TCR beta sequences were recovered from approximately 180 million T cells by an analysis.

Whole-study results and caveats: A later analysis reportedly found fewer N-insertions in an Asian-associated ancestry cluster than the approximately 700-donor mean. Looking again later, the authors saw that most CMV-associated TCR beta chains seemed HLA-restricted. Accurate prediction of most subjects' HLA-A and HLA-B alleles from TCR beta sequences was reported.

In germline, CDR1 is SGHRS, CDR2 YFSETQ. The V gene lost 0 bases and the J gene lost 0 bases, with 6 bases spanning the gap. This CDR3 comprises 14 residues. Material: PBMCs. This clonotype was obtained from a young man in good health and CMV-seronegative. The chain combines TRBV5-1 with TRBJ1-2, with unresolved D. CDR3 bases: TGCGCCAGCAGCTTGGGTGTAGCTAACTATGGCTACACCTTC. It encodes CASSLGVANYGYTF.